The 23 T cell receptor beta chains in this list originate from one sample, sequenced in a study of T cells in Graves' hyperthyroidism and ophthalmopathy. There were TCR beta CDR3 regions amplified from RNA transcripts. A first-round RT-PCR of the TCR CDR3 used the HTBI primer set. TCRdb analysed the multiplex PCR reads with MiXCR anew, one entry per CDR3 protein. The sample holds about 590,000 distinct CDR3 sequences, around 16% seen once. The specimen was blood. The receptors come from a woman under 40 with Graves' hyperthyroidism.

The rearrangement links TRBV20-1 to TRBJ2-7; a weak D match, TRBD2 (6 bases). The V gene's germline CDR1 is DFQATT and CDR2 SNEGSKA (reference sequence). The CDR3 consists of 15 residues. V lost 1 base to trimming and J lost 0 bases, with 13 bases between them. CDR3 protein: CSARGAGGSSYEQYF. The CDR3 DNA follows: TGCAGTGCTAGAGGGGCTGGGGGGAGCTCCTACGAGCAGTACTTC.

The chain combines TRBV30 with TRBJ2-7, with D maybe TRBD1 (5 bases). The CDR3 sequence is 11 residues long. Germline V CDR1 and CDR2: GTSNPN, SVGIG (reference sequence). V shed 3 bases and J shed 4 bases, with 7 bases lying between them. CDR3 region: CAWRQDYEQYF. Written as DNA, the CDR3 is TGTGCCTGGAGACAGGATTACGAGCAGTACTTC.

Comment on this clonotype: This CDR3 is missing its conserved last phenylalanine or tryptophan, likely due to a read error. The V call is TRBV10-3, the J call TRBJ2-6, with D hard to call. The CDR3 is 14 amino acids. The germline CDR1 and CDR2 sequences are ENHRY and SYGVKD. Trimming shortened V by 2 bases and J by 0 bases, and 2 bases separated the two germline ends. CDR3 nucleotide sequence: TGTGCCATCAGTGAGGACTCTGGGGCCAACGTCCTGACTATC. Amino acids: CAISEDSGANVLTI.

The V and J genes are TRBV7-9 and TRBJ2-1; D remains ambiguous. Germline loops: CDR1 SEHNR, CDR2 FQNEAQ (reference sequence). Trimming cost V 3 bases and J 7 bases, with 10 bases left between them. The CDR3 runs to 13 residues. The CDR3, as DNA: TGTGCCAGCAGCTTGGGTCGCCAGAATGAGCAGTTCTTC. Protein sequence: CASSLGRQNEQFF.

In this sample, this clonotype turned up many times. The V call is TRBV27, the J call TRBJ1-1; possibly TRBD1 for D (5 bases). Germline CDR1 MNHEY, CDR2 SMNVEV (reference sequence). Trimming took off 2 bases at V and 6 bases at J, with 19 bases between the two ends. This CDR3 region has 16 residues. The CDR3 loop is CASSLDAGGGGAEAFF. The CDR3 nucleotides read TGTGCCAGCAGTTTAGACGCCGGGGGGGGAGGTGCTGAAGCTTTCTTT.

This clonotype was picked up many times. The CDR3, as DNA: TGTGCCAGCTCACCTAAACGCTACATTGGAACAGATACGCAGTATTTT. It is translated as CASSPKRYIGTDTQYF. The J gene is TRBJ2-3, the V gene TRBV18, with D unresolved. The V end was cut by 3 bases, the J end by 3 bases, with 16 bases between. Per germline, CDR1 KGHSH and CDR2 LQKENI. CDR3 length: 16 amino acids.

In the case of this clonotype: Being one base from a much bigger clone, this may be a read error. J is TRBJ2-7 and V is TRBV20-1; 12 bases match TRBD2. The germline V gene encodes CDR1 DFQATT and CDR2 SNEGSKA (reference sequence). J lost 7 bases, V lost 0 bases, and 13 bases had no gene match. This CDR3 has 17 amino acids. The CDR3 DNA follows: TGCAGTGCTAGAGATCGGTCTAGCGGGAGGGCTGGGAATGAGCAGTACTTC. Amino acids: CSARDRSSGRAGNEQYF.

This clonotype came up a few times. A much larger clone lies one base from this, so it may be a read error. The chain couples TRBV20-1 to TRBJ2-7; D unresolved. This CDR3 has 12 residues. The V end was cut by 0 bases, the J end by 3 bases, with 6 bases between. Germline CDR1 DFQATT, CDR2 SNEGSKA (reference sequence). This CDR3 reads CSAREKGYEQYF. Written as DNA, the CDR3 is TGCAGTGCTAGAGAAAAGGGCTACGAGCAGTACTTC.

As for this clonotype: Just one base apart from a much larger clone, this may be a read error. The chain carries TRBV12-3 or TRBV12-4 and TRBJ2-5; tentatively, D is TRBD1 or TRBD2 (5 bases each). The CDR3 extends over 15 amino acids. CDR3 in DNA: TGTGCCAACAGTTTAGAGGGGCATGGCCAAGAGACCCAGTACTTC. Translating gives CANSLEGHGQETQYF.

This clonotype was counted many times. The chain carries TRBV29-1 and TRBJ2-1; 7 bases are a match to TRBD1. Trimming removed 7 bases from V and 1 base from J; junction bases left unmatched: 4. The germline V gene has CDR1 SQVTM and CDR2 ANQGSEA. The CDR3 is 13 residues long. The CDR3 coding sequence is TGCAGCGCCTGGGACAGATCCTACAATGAGCAGTTCTTC. It codes for CSAWDRSYNEQFF.

Ten or more counts support this clonotype. J is TRBJ2-5 and V is TRBV11-2, with TRBD1 identical over 10 bases. The CDR3 has 15 residues. Trimming at V came to 5 bases and at J to 4 bases, leaving 7 bases not matched to a gene. CDR1 is SGHAT and CDR2 is FQNNGV in the germline V gene. CDR3 sequence reads: CASSQDRGGVETQYF. In DNA form, the CDR3 reads TGTGCCAGCAGCCAGGACAGGGGGGGGGTAGAGACCCAGTACTTC.

This clonotype was observed a few times. J is TRBJ2-5 and V is TRBV7-9, with 7 positions matching TRBD1. Germline trimming cut 8 bases from V and 0 bases from J; bases unmatched to any gene: 12. The germline V gene encodes CDR1 SEHNR and CDR2 FQNEAQ (reference sequence). The CDR3 contains 16 residues. The CDR3 sequence: CASGDRKQGDQETQYF. The CDR3 bases are TGTGCCAGCGGGGACAGAAAACAGGGCGACCAAGAGACCCAGTACTTC. The full variable domain, rest sourced from reference TRBV7-9 and TRBJ2-5, is DTGVSQNPRHKITKRGQNVTFRCDPISEHNRLYWYRQTLGQGPEFLTYFQNEAQLEKSRLLSDRFSAERPKGSFSTLEIQRTEQGDSAMYLCASGDRKQGDQETQYFGPGTRLLVL.

There are a few counts of this clonotype. The V and J genes are TRBV20-1 and TRBJ1-3, with D unclear. V gave up 2 bases and J gave up 1 base, with 3 bases separating them. The germline V gene has CDR1 DFQATT and CDR2 SNEGSKA (reference sequence). This CDR3 contains 12 residues. CDR3 region: CSARQSGNTIYF. The CDR3, as DNA: TGCAGTGCTAGACAATCTGGAAACACCATATATTTT.

The genes are TRBV4-3 and TRBJ2-2, with TRBD1 matching over 8 bases. V was clipped by 0 bases and J by 1 base; unmatched bases: 13. Germline V CDR1 and CDR2: LGHNA, YSLEER. The CDR3 runs to 20 residues. The CDR3, as DNA: TGCGCCAGCAGCCAAGAAATCGCGTGGACCGGGACAGGGAACACCGGGGAGCTGTTTTTT. Its protein product is CASSQEIAWTGTGNTGELFF.

This clonotype was seen ten or more times. This sequence joins TRBV18 and TRBJ1-1; D unclear. Germline lookup yields CDR1 KGHSH and CDR2 LQKENI. With 1 base removed from V and 1 base from J, the gap between germline ends came to 7 bases. This CDR3 has 14 residues. The CDR3 DNA follows: TGTGCCAGCTCACCACATCCTGGGAACACTGAAGCTTTCTTT. Protein sequence: CASSPHPGNTEAFF. Variable domain in full (rest from reference TRBV18 and TRBJ1-1): NAGVMQNPRHLVRRRGQEARLRCSPMKGHSHVYWYRQLPEEGLKFMVYLQKENIIDESGMPKERFSAEFPKEGPSILRIQQVVRGDSAAYFCASSPHPGNTEAFFGQGTRLTVV.

This clonotype has at least ten counts. In DNA form, the CDR3 reads TGTGCCTGGAGTGACTCCTACAATGAGCAGTTCTTC. Protein sequence: CAWSDSYNEQFF. V usage is TRBV30 and J usage is TRBJ2-1, with D unresolved. This CDR3 spans 12 amino acids. Germline V lookup: CDR1 GTSNPN, CDR2 SVGIG (reference sequence). Deletions cut 1 base from V and 0 bases from J, with 1 base between.

This clonotype was counted many times. V gene TRBV20-1 combines with J gene TRBJ2-7; the D gene is possibly TRBD2 (6 bases). The CDR3 runs to 14 residues. Trimming pared 3 bases from V and 0 bases from J, leaving 12 bases between. The germline V gene encodes CDR1 DFQATT and CDR2 SNEGSKA (reference sequence). This CDR3 is CSASAGRTSYEQYF. CDR3 in DNA: TGCAGTGCTAGTGCGGGGCGAACCTCCTACGAGCAGTACTTC.

This clonotype has just a few counts. The chain employs TRBV5-1 and TRBJ1-6; no clear D. Deletions cut 2 bases from V and 15 bases from J, with 12 bases between. CDR1 is SGHRS and CDR2 is YFSETQ in the germline V gene. The CDR3 has 12 amino acids. The CDR3: CASSLVGEGLHF. The DNA of the CDR3 is TGCGCCAGCAGCTTAGTCGGCGAGGGCCTCCACTTT.

The genes are TRBV7-9 and TRBJ1-1; TRBD1 might be the D (6 bases). V was clipped by 1 base and J by 4 bases, with 13 bases between them. CDR1 and CDR2 (germline): SEHNR, FQNEAQ (reference sequence). The CDR3 runs 15 residues. This CDR3 is CASSLVRGSGTEAFF. DNA of the CDR3: TGTGCCAGCAGCTTAGTCAGGGGTAGTGGCACTGAAGCTTTCTTT.

The table lists this clonotype with a few counts. The chain recombines TRBV6-5 with TRBJ1-4; no reliable D call. V was trimmed by 2 bases and J by 5 bases, leaving 6 bases between them. The CDR3 is made up of 13 amino acids. Germline V gene data show CDR1 as MNHEY and CDR2 as SVGAGI. The CDR3 reads CASSYARNEKLFF. CDR3 DNA sequence: TGTGCCAGCAGTTACGCACGAAATGAAAAACTGTTTTTT.

This clonotype was seen a few times. This chain uses TRBV12-3 or TRBV12-4 with TRBJ2-7; 10 bases agree with TRBD1. After removal of 7 bases from V and 5 bases from J, the junction contained 8 bases not matched to a gene. The CDR3 has 14 amino acids. The CDR3 region has the DNA TGTGCCAGCATGTTGGGACAGGGGCCCCACGAGCAGTACTTC. Translation gives CASMLGQGPHEQYF.

The chain links TRBV27 to TRBJ2-4, with D possibly TRBD1 on 6 matching bases. Germline CDR1 is MNHEY and CDR2 is SMNVEV (reference sequence). The germline V and J ends were trimmed by 4 bases and 6 bases, with 19 bases remaining between them. This CDR3 has 16 amino acids. CDR3 DNA sequence: TGTGCCAGCAGTTCTAATACACAGGGTGGCGGAAACATTCAGTACTTC. Translated: CASSSNTQGGGNIQYF.

There are a few counts of this clonotype. Possible read error: a much larger clone is one base away. The V and J genes are TRBV12-3 or TRBV12-4 and TRBJ1-1; weak D call: TRBD1 (6 bases). The CDR3 extends over 14 amino acids. The CDR3 nucleotides are TGTGCCAGCAGTTTCGGGCAGCGGGACACTGAAGTTTTCTTT. Amino acid sequence: CASSFGQRDTEVFF.